This record covers a single TCR beta chain. CD8 cells classed as naive were CD45RO-negative and positively selected for CCR7, excluding terminally differentiated effector memory CD45RA+ cells. Produced via immunoSEQ multiplex PCR; TCRdb's table is partial and in-frame only. The table records about 2.2 million clones, about 93% of them present only once. The V gene's germline CDR1 is MNHEY and CDR2 SMNVEV (reference sequence). The V and J ends lost 10 bases and 0 bases respectively, with 12 bases between them. The CDR3 is 13 amino acids. The sample belongs to a study of shared clonotypes between healthy human individuals.

The gene calls are TRBV27 and TRBJ1-1; D unclear. The TCR was taken from a young man in good health. Some clones in this sample may be carry-over from other donors' samples. The specimen was naive CD8+ T cells from PBMCs. CDR3 sequence: CATRGSMNTEAFF. The CDR3, as DNA: TGTGCCACCCGGGGTTCCATGAACACTGAAGCTTTCTTT.